This is a list of T cell receptor beta chains from one sample in a study of PD-1 blockade in classical Hodgkin lymphoma. The data were produced by immunoSEQ multiplex PCR, yet TCRdb's version contains in-frame clones alone and is incomplete. The sample shows roughly 100,000 clones, roughly 91% of them seen only once. The sequenced sample was peripheral blood mononuclear cells (PBMCs), obtained before the fourth cycle of nivolumab. The receptors were gathered from a human donor with classical Hodgkin lymphoma. The CDR3 runs from the conserved cysteine through the conserved F or W. The D gene is left open where the match is weak. Clone sizes are given selectively: once, few, many, or a class where the clone is expanded.

CDR3 DNA,CDR3 protein,V gene,clone size,D gene,J gene
TGCGCCAGCAGCACCACAGGGGGTAACTACGAGCAGTACTTC,CASSTTGGNYEQYF,TRBV5-1,-,TRBD1,TRBJ2-7
TGCGCCAGCAGCCCGAGCAGGGTGCAAAACTACGAGCAGTACTTC,CASSPSRVQNYEQYF,TRBV5-1,-,-,TRBJ2-7
TGTGCCAGCAGACCAGGGGCACATTCACCCCTCCACTTT,CASRPGAHSPLHF,TRBV28,-,-,TRBJ1-6
TGTGCCAGCAGTTCTCAGGGCTACAATGAGCAGTTCTTC,CASSSQGYNEQFF,TRBV6-5,once,-,TRBJ2-1
TGTGCCAGCAGTTTCCAGGCAGGGTTGCATGGCTACACCTTC,CASSFQAGLHGYTF,TRBV27,-,-,TRBJ1-2
TGCAGCGCCGTATACGGGGAGCTGTTTTTT,CSAVYGELFF,TRBV29-1,-,-,TRBJ2-2
TGTGCCAGCAGCTTAAGGGGGTATGAGCAGTTCTTC,CASSLRGYEQFF,TRBV7-9,-,-,TRBJ2-1
TGTGCCAGCAGTGAAGGTCGGGGCACCGGGGAGCTGTTTTTT,CASSEGRGTGELFF,TRBV25-1,once,-,TRBJ2-2
TGCAGCGTTGAAGGGCAGGGTTATGAGCAGTTCTTC,CSVEGQGYEQFF,TRBV29-1,-,-,TRBJ2-1
TGCGCCAGCAGCCCACTAACAAATAAGGGTGAGCAGTTCTTC,CASSPLTNKGEQFF,TRBV4-1,-,-,TRBJ2-1
TGTGCCAGCAGCAAAGCCCCAGGGCCGCCCCTCCCTGAAAAACTGTTTTTT,CASSKAPGPPLPEKLFF,TRBV21-1,-,-,TRBJ1-4